The clone carrying this T cell receptor beta chain was seen once. The antigen is unknown. CDR1 SGHNT and CDR2 YYREEE come from the germline V gene (reference sequence). Unmatched junction bases numbered 9, after V lost 2 bases and J lost 2 bases. The CDR3 is 16 amino acids. The investigators split CD4+ cells into a CD45RA+ naive subset and a CD45RA-negative memory subset. The data belong to a study of shared clonotypes between healthy human individuals. Study-wide results and caveats: Since donors were few, the genetic and exposure-history diversity represented was limited.

Authors' processing steps: In the immunoSEQ data, sequences were junction-only and lacked quality scores, so filtering differed. Using immunoSEQ multiplex PCR, the repertoire was profiled, and TCRdb retains in-frame clones only, with some absent. Clone size and V and J calls were adopted from that table, with D and trimming inferred from the DNA. The sample records over 950,000 clones, about 80% being singletons. The source of this sequence is a man younger than 30 in good health. Some clones in this sample may be carry-over from other donors' samples. The sequencing sample was made of memory CD4+ T cells from PBMCs. Sample subset: CD45RA-negative fraction. The chain is built from TRBV5-4 and TRBJ2-5, with 7 bases lining up with TRBD1. DNA for the CDR3: TGTGCCAGCAGCTTTACTTCCGGGACAGCTCAAGAGACCCAGTACTTC. Protein: CASSFTSGTAQETQYF. Full variable domain (missing parts from reference TRBV5-4 and TRBJ2-5): ETGVTQSPTHLIKTRGQQVTLRCSSQSGHNTVSWYQQALGQGPQFIFQYYREEENGRGNFPPRFSGLQFPNYSSELNVNALELDDSALYLCASSFTSGTAQETQYFGPGTRLLVL.